Listed here are 27 T cell receptor beta chains from one sample, sequenced in a study of blood T cell repertoires in COVID-19. Repertoires were generated with immunoSEQ multiplex PCR, while TCRdb's copy carries only in-frame clones and drops some. The sample contains approximately 77,000 clones, less than 85% of which appear only once. The sequenced sample was peripheral blood. These receptor sequences come from a woman aged 70-85 years with acute or convalescent COVID-19.

The chain employs TRBV7-2 and TRBJ1-2; 11 positions match TRBD1. The germline V gene encodes CDR1 SGHTA and CDR2 FQGNSA. The CDR3 covers 16 residues. With 5 bases clipped from V and 7 bases from J, the junction kept 12 bases outside the gene matches. The CDR3 bases are TGTGCCAGCAGCCCTTCCGGGACAGGGGGTGGGATTGGCTACACCTTC. Residues: CASSPSGTGGGIGYTF.

The V gene is TRBV29-1, the J gene TRBJ1-5; D is possibly TRBD1 (5 bases). This CDR3 is 14 amino acids long. The germline gives CDR1 SQVTM, CDR2 ANQGSEA. V lost 2 bases to trimming and J lost 2 bases, with 10 bases between them. Written as DNA, the CDR3 is TGCAGCGTTGAATCGCCCAGGGGCAATCAGCCCCAGCATTTT. The encoded protein is CSVESPRGNQPQHF.

This chain uses TRBV18 with TRBJ1-5; 7 positions match TRBD1. The CDR3 contains 18 residues. V shed 3 bases, J shed 0 bases, and the junction held 11 bases outside the gene matches. The germline V gene has CDR1 KGHSH and CDR2 LQKENI. CDR3 sequence reads: CASSPPPGQSYSNQPQHF. CDR3 sequence (DNA): TGTGCCAGCTCACCTCCTCCGGGACAGTCTTATAGCAATCAGCCCCAGCATTTT.

The gene calls are TRBV11-2 and TRBJ2-7, with TRBD1 matching over 8 bases. Germline V gene sequence: CDR1 SGHAT, CDR2 FQNNGV. CDR3 length: 14 residues. The junction had 5 bases not matched to a gene; V was cut back by 5 bases and J by 2 bases. CDR3 bases: TGTGCCAGCAGCGTCGGACAGGGAACCTACGAGCAGTACTTC. It is translated as CASSVGQGTYEQYF.

V usage is TRBV5-6 and J usage is TRBJ2-2; D gene unclear. The germline V and J ends were trimmed by 2 bases and 6 bases, with 8 bases remaining between them. The CDR3 covers 13 residues. The germline CDR1 and CDR2 sequences are SGHDT and YYEEEE. CDR3 nucleotide sequence: TGTGCCAGCAGCTTCGGAGCGTCCGGGGAGCTGTTTTTT. This encodes CASSFGASGELFF.

The chain is built from TRBV5-6 and TRBJ2-2, with D uncertain. This CDR3 has 13 residues. Germline V CDR1 and CDR2: SGHDT, YYEEEE. V was trimmed by 0 bases and J by 4 bases, leaving 4 bases between them. Here the CDR3 DNA reads TGTGCCAGCAGCTTGGGAGTCACCGGGGAGCTGTTTTTT. This gives the protein CASSLGVTGELFF.

The V and J genes are TRBV29-1 and TRBJ1-2, with 10 positions matching TRBD1. From germline, CDR1 is SQVTM and CDR2 ANQGSEA. V lost 1 base, J lost 1 base, and 3 bases stayed unmatched. There are 15 residues in the CDR3. CDR3 sequence (DNA): TGCAGCGTTGAAGGACAGGGGGCAATTAACTATGGCTACACCTTC. Amino acids: CSVEGQGAINYGYTF.

This clone showed up just once. This sequence joins TRBV9 and TRBJ2-1; TRBD2 is a possible D gene (6 bases). CDR1 is SGDLS, CDR2 YYNGEE, per germline. The CDR3 sequence is 13 residues long. The V end was cut by 0 bases, the J end by 10 bases, with 11 bases between. Here the CDR3 DNA reads TGTGCCAGCAGCGTAGGGGAGGTGGAAGAGCAGTTCTTC. Its protein is CASSVGEVEEQFF.

This chain uses TRBV5-8 with TRBJ1-5, with 8 bases fitting TRBD1. Germline V gene lookup returns CDR1 SGHTS and CDR2 YDEGEE. The CDR3 is 18 amino acids. V lost 1 base and J lost 1; bases outside the gene matches: 10. For the CDR3, the DNA is TGTGCCAGCAGCTTGTCTGGGACAGGCGGATTCAGCAATCAGCCCCAGCATTTT. It encodes CASSLSGTGGFSNQPQHF.

The chain links TRBV11-3 to TRBJ2-7; D is perhaps TRBD2 (5 bases). In germline, CDR1 is SGHNT, CDR2 YENEEA. This CDR3 contains 13 residues. Trimming left V 5 bases short and J 3 bases short, with 11 bases between. The CDR3 here is CASSPGLYYEQYF. The CDR3 DNA reads as TGTGCCAGCAGCCCCGGACTCTACTACGAGCAGTACTTC.

This clone was seen a single time. The CDR3 region is CASSFTLGEQFF. The CDR3 DNA reads TGTGCCAGCAGTTTCACTTTGGGCGAGCAGTTCTTC. The genes are TRBV12-3 or TRBV12-4 and TRBJ2-1; D remains ambiguous. V was clipped by 3 bases and J by 10 bases, with 10 bases between them. This CDR3 is 12 amino acids long.

As for this clone: An end of the junction does not agree with germline; a read error may underlie this. The chain links TRBV7-2 to TRBJ1-3; TRBD1 agrees at 7 bases. CDR3 length: 13 residues. Germline-derived CDR1 and CDR2 are SGHTA and FQGNSA. CDR3 loop: CASSENQGDVIDF. CDR3 coding DNA: TGTGCCAGCAGCGAAAATCAGGGGGACGTAATAGATTTT.

The chain joins TRBV21-1 to TRBJ2-1; the table's D call of TRBD2 was not tested on the DNA. TRBV21-1 is given as a pseudogene. This CDR3 has 18 residues. CDR3 nucleotides: TGTGCCAGCAGCGGGGGACTAGCGGGGGACCCGCAATACAATGAGCAGTTCTTC. Translating it yields CASSGGLAGDPQYNEQFF.

This clone was detected a few times. This chain connects TRBV7-9 to TRBJ2-1; TRBD2 aligns across 11 bases. The CDR3 runs to 16 residues. From germline, CDR1 is SEHNR and CDR2 FQNEAQ (reference sequence). Trimming took 5 bases from V and 7 from J; bases not matched to a gene: 10. CDR3 residues: CASSPIAGGPENEQFF. CDR3 sequence (DNA): TGTGCCAGCAGCCCAATAGCGGGGGGGCCGGAGAATGAGCAGTTCTTC.

In this sample, this clone turned up a few times. The J gene is TRBJ2-7, the V gene TRBV7-9; D may be TRBD2 (6 bases). CDR3 length: 14 amino acids. Trimming stripped 7 bases from V and 6 bases from J, with 19 bases between. Germline V gene lookup returns CDR1 SEHNR and CDR2 FQNEAQ (reference sequence). CDR3 sequence (DNA): TGTGCCAGCACCTTCTGGAGGGCGAGTGGCGAGCAGTACTTC. Translating gives CASTFWRASGEQYF.

This clone was recorded only once. CDR3 residues: CASSSPSGGYTGELFF. The CDR3 DNA sequence: TGTGCCAGCAGCTCTCCGAGCGGGGGGTACACCGGGGAGCTGTTTTTT. The rearrangement joins TRBV9 to TRBJ2-2, with 9 bases matching TRBD2. Germline CDR1 is SGDLS and CDR2 is YYNGEE. The CDR3 spans 16 residues. Trimming took 4 bases from V and 3 from J; bases not matched to a gene: 7.

CDR3 sequence reads: CASSFPGTSGGSTDTQYF. In DNA form, the CDR3 reads TGTGCCAGCAGCTTTCCCGGGACTAGCGGGGGGAGCACAGATACGCAGTATTTT. The chain uses TRBV7-8 and TRBJ2-3; 15 bases line up with TRBD2. Germline V gene lookup returns CDR1 SGHVS and CDR2 FQNEAQ. The CDR3 has 18 amino acids. The V and J ends lost 3 bases and 0 bases, in that order; junction bases with no gene match: 4.

The gene calls are TRBV7-6 and TRBJ2-2, with 7 bases fitting TRBD1. CDR1 SGHVS and CDR2 FNYEAQ come from the germline V gene. CDR3 length: 14 residues. V shed 5 bases and J 5 bases; nucleotides not matched to a gene: 5. The CDR3 DNA sequence: TGTGCCAGCAGCGGAGACAGGGCTACCGGGGAGCTGTTTTTT. Protein: CASSGDRATGELFF.

The gene calls are TRBV9 and TRBJ2-3; 11 bases map to TRBD2. The CDR3 runs to 16 residues. Germline loops: CDR1 SGDLS, CDR2 YYNGEE. With 2 bases clipped from V and 4 bases from J, the junction kept 6 bases outside the gene matches. The CDR3 DNA sequence: TGTGCCAGCAGCGTCCCTAGCGGGGGGTCCCCAGATACGCAGTATTTT. Its translation is CASSVPSGGSPDTQYF.

The gene calls are TRBV5-5 and TRBJ1-4, with D uncertain. The CDR3 contains 15 residues. V shed 4 bases and J shed 6 bases, with 16 bases lying between them. Germline CDR1 is SGHKS and CDR2 is YYEKEE (reference sequence). The DNA for the CDR3 is TGTGCCAGCAGCGCCCACGGGAATATCGATGAAAAACTGTTTTTT. Residues: CASSAHGNIDEKLFF.

This chain connects TRBV5-4 to TRBJ2-3; tentatively, D is TRBD1 (6 bases). The germline CDR1 and CDR2 sequences are SGHNT and YYREEE (reference sequence). This CDR3 is 14 amino acids long. Trimming took off 4 bases at V and 5 bases at J, with 14 bases between the two ends. CDR3 nucleotides: TGTGCCAGCAGCCAACAAGTACAGGGAGATACGCAGTATTTT. Translated: CASSQQVQGDTQYF.

The table lists this clone with a count of one. This chain uses TRBV6-5 with TRBJ2-7, with 9 bases matching TRBD2. In germline, CDR1 is MNHEY, CDR2 SVGAGI. Trimming removed 2 bases from V and 1 base from J; junction bases left unmatched: 6. The CDR3 has 16 amino acids. CDR3 region: CASSYEASGESYEQYF. CDR3 coding DNA: TGTGCCAGCAGTTACGAGGCTAGCGGGGAATCCTACGAGCAGTACTTC.

This chain uses TRBV10-3 with TRBJ1-4, with no clear D. CDR3 length: 16 residues. With 0 bases removed from V and 4 bases from J, the gap between germline ends came to 12 bases. Germline lookup yields CDR1 ENHRY and CDR2 SYGVKD. For the CDR3, the DNA is TGTGCCATCAGTGAGTCGAACGGGTTGGATAATGAAAAACTGTTTTTT. Its protein is CAISESNGLDNEKLFF.

The chain has TRBV29-1 and TRBJ2-7; 7 nucleotides line up with TRBD2. Trimming removed 4 bases from V and 2 bases from J; junction bases left unmatched: 11. This CDR3 spans 15 amino acids. Looked up from germline, CDR1 is SQVTM and CDR2 is ANQGSEA. The chain's CDR3 is CSVGYDGTTAYEQYF. The DNA of the CDR3 is TGCAGCGTTGGATACGACGGGACTACCGCCTACGAGCAGTACTTC.

The chain is built from TRBV6-6 and TRBJ2-7, with 8 bases fitting TRBD1. Per the germline V gene, CDR1 is MNHNY and CDR2 is SVGAGI (reference sequence). The CDR3 is 14 residues long. V lost 5 bases to trimming and J lost 2 bases; unmatched junction nucleotides: 5. The CDR3 bases are TGTGCCAGCAGTGGCCGGGACAGGCCCTACGAGCAGTACTTC. This gives the protein CASSGRDRPYEQYF.

V is TRBV2 and J is TRBJ2-1; a possible D gene is TRBD1 (6 bases). Germline loops: CDR1 SNHLY, CDR2 FYNNEI. Trimming shortened V by 5 bases and J by 7 bases, and 15 bases separated the two germline ends. CDR3 length equals 14 residues. The CDR3 DNA follows: TGTGCCAGCAGTCCCGAGGACAGCATTAATGAGCAGTTCTTC. This encodes CASSPEDSINEQFF.

The chain links TRBV7-9 to TRBJ1-1; no definite D call. V lost 1 base to trimming and J lost 10 bases, with 7 bases between them. The CDR3 has 11 amino acids. Germline assignment: CDR1 SEHNR and CDR2 FQNEAQ (reference sequence). As DNA, the CDR3 is TGTGCCAGCAGCTTAGGCAGTGGAGCTTTCTTT. It specifies CASSLGSGAFF.